This entry features one TCR beta chain sequence. The antigen is not known. TCRdb keeps only in-frame clones here, not all; method: immunoSEQ multiplex PCR. The sample lists under 250,000 clones, about 87% occurring once. These data belong to a study of cytomegalovirus exposure and HLA in healthy donors. Overall study results and limits: Diagnosis of cytomegalovirus status made by the classifier reportedly showed high specificity and sensitivity. In the approximately 120 validation repertoires, a later analysis found that first-cohort TCR clusters tended to co-occur. Cytomegalovirus association was listed for 164 TCR beta chains.

The V end lost 2 bases, the J end lost 5 bases, and 6 bases lay between the germline ends. Germline V gene sequence: CDR1 WNHNN, CDR2 SYGVQD (reference sequence). This CDR3 has 12 amino acids. The clonotype comes from a man younger than 30 in good health and CMV-seronegative. What was sequenced was PBMCs. V usage is TRBV10-1 and J usage is TRBJ1-1; tentatively, D is TRBD1 (5 bases). Here the CDR3 DNA reads TGCGCCAGCAGTGAGGGGGGGACTGAAGCTTTCTTT. Translation gives CASSEGGTEAFF.